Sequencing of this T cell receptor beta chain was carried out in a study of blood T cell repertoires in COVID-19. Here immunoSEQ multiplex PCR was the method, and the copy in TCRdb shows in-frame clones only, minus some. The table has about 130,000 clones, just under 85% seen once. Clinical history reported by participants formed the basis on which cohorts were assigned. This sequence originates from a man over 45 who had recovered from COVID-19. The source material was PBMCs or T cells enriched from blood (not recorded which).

CDR3 protein: CASSDRSGELFF. In DNA form, the CDR3 reads TGCGCCAGCAGTGACAGATCCGGGGAGCTGTTTTTT. The chain recombines TRBV10-1 with TRBJ2-2; D uncertain. The V gene's germline CDR1 is WNHNN and CDR2 SYGVQD (reference sequence). The CDR3 is made up of 12 amino acids. Trimming shortened V by 3 bases and J by 6 bases, and 5 bases separated the two germline ends.